These 12 T cell receptor beta chains were all obtained from the same sample, sequenced in a study of cytomegalovirus exposure and HLA in healthy donors. The PCR contained 60 Vbeta and 13 Jbeta primers. TCRdb keeps only in-frame clones here, not all; method: immunoSEQ multiplex PCR. In the table there are approximately 170,000 clones, 68% of which are singletons. Sequencing was carried out using PBMCs. The source is a young woman in good health and CMV-seropositive.

This clone was picked up a small number of times. The genes are TRBV7-2 and TRBJ2-1; D perhaps matches TRBD1 (5 bases). Trimming stripped 5 bases from V and 6 bases from J, with 11 bases between. The CDR3 covers 13 residues. CDR1 and CDR2 from the germline V gene are SGHTA and FQGNSA. For the CDR3, the DNA is TGTGCCAGCAGCCCGCAGGGTCCCAATGAGCAGTTCTTC. It yields the protein CASSPQGPNEQFF. The full variable domain, rest sourced from reference TRBV7-2 and TRBJ2-1, is GAGVSQSPSNKVTEKGKDVELRCDPISGHTALYWYRQSLGQGLEFLIYFQGNSAPDKSGLPSDRFSAERTGGSVSTLTIQRTQQEDSAVYLCASSPQGPNEQFFGPGTRLTVL.

The chain employs TRBV28 and TRBJ2-3; 8 bases align to TRBD2. The germline V gene has CDR1 MDHEN and CDR2 SYDVKM. This CDR3 comprises 15 residues. The ends lost 5 bases at V and 6 bases at J; junction bases unmatched: 10. In DNA form, the CDR3 reads TGTGCCAGCAGTCCCGGGGGGGGCGCGAGGGATACGCAGTATTTT. It is translated as CASSPGGGARDTQYF.

This clone was seen more than once but under ten times. This chain joins TRBV5-4 and TRBJ1-4, with a weak D call TRBD1 (6 bases). CDR1 SGHNT and CDR2 YYREEE come from the germline V gene (reference sequence). The CDR3 is made up of 15 amino acids. Trimming took 2 bases from V and 8 from J, leaving 16 bases between them. The CDR3 sequence is CASSLTFQGQEKLFF. The CDR3 DNA reads TGTGCCAGCAGCTTAACCTTCCAGGGACAAGAAAAACTGTTTTTT. Combining the CDR3 with reference TRBV5-4 and TRBJ1-4 gives the whole variable domain ETGVTQSPTHLIKTRGQQVTLRCSSQSGHNTVSWYQQALGQGPQFIFQYYREEENGRGNFPPRFSGLQFPNYSSELNVNALELDDSALYLCASSLTFQGQEKLFFGSGTQLSVL.

This clone was seen a handful of times. The chain has TRBV5-1 and TRBJ2-3, with 12 bases matching TRBD2. Trimming cost V 0 bases and J 2 bases; bases outside gene matches: 13. This CDR3 is 20 amino acids long. Germline-derived CDR1 and CDR2 are SGHRS and YFSETQ. The CDR3 spells CASSLVGPSSGRAVTDTQYF. Here the CDR3 DNA reads TGCGCCAGCAGCTTGGTCGGTCCTTCTAGCGGGAGGGCCGTCACAGATACGCAGTATTTT.

This clone was seen more than once but under ten times. The rearrangement joins TRBV7-6 to TRBJ2-3; 13 positions agree with TRBD2. CDR1 is SGHVS and CDR2 is FNYEAQ in the germline V gene. The CDR3 is made up of 15 amino acids. Trimming at V came to 5 bases and at J to 3 bases, leaving 2 bases not matched to a gene. CDR3 sequence reads: CASSQTSGGTDTQYF. The DNA of the CDR3 is TGTGCCAGCAGCCAGACTAGCGGGGGGACAGATACGCAGTATTTT.

This clone was detected a few times. This chain uses TRBV2 with TRBJ2-1; tentative D call: TRBD1 (5 bases). The V gene lost 3 bases and the J gene lost 5 bases, with 11 bases spanning the gap. Germline CDR1 SNHLY, CDR2 FYNNEI. The CDR3 loop spans 14 amino acids. Here the CDR3 DNA reads TGTGCCAGCAGTGAGCAGGGATCTAACAATGAGCAGTTCTTC. Its translation is CASSEQGSNNEQFF.

This clone was counted between two and nine times. V and J are TRBV5-1 and TRBJ2-3, with D tentatively TRBD2 (5 bases). Trimming cost V 0 bases and J 2 bases, with 7 bases left between them. The CDR3 has 14 amino acids. Germline-derived CDR1 and CDR2 are SGHRS and YFSETQ. For the CDR3, the DNA is TGCGCCAGCAGCTTGGGACTATACACAGATACGCAGTATTTT. Translation: CASSLGLYTDTQYF.

The chain uses TRBV11-2 and TRBJ2-2; 7 nucleotides align to TRBD1. CDR3 size: 13 residues. Germline CDR1 reads SGHAT; CDR2 reads FQNNGV. V lost 8 bases and J lost 2; bases outside the gene matches: 2. CDR3 loop: CASQGVNTGELFF. CDR3 nucleotide sequence: TGTGCCAGCCAGGGGGTTAACACCGGGGAGCTGTTTTTT.

This clone occurred a few times. The chain recombines TRBV5-6 with TRBJ2-7, with 12 bases identical to TRBD1. Trimming at V came to 4 bases and at J to 6 bases, leaving 11 bases not matched to a gene. The CDR3 contains 16 residues. Germline CDR1 reads SGHDT; CDR2 reads YYEEEE. The DNA of the CDR3 is TGTGCCAGCAGCAGGGACAGGGGGCGCTTAAACCTCGAGCAGTACTTC. Translating gives CASSRDRGRLNLEQYF.

The rearrangement uses TRBV28 and TRBJ1-2; no reliable D call. This CDR3 has 11 amino acids. CDR1 is MDHEN and CDR2 is SYDVKM in the germline V gene. The germline V and J ends were trimmed by 8 bases and 3 bases, with 7 bases remaining between them. The CDR3 loop is CASAQHYGYTF. The CDR3 DNA sequence: TGTGCCAGCGCACAGCACTATGGCTACACCTTC.

This clone was observed a few times. CDR3 sequence (DNA): TGTGCCAGCAGTTTACCCCCCGGGGGGCAGGGGGGCTACACCTTC. It specifies CASSLPPGGQGGYTF. The chain has TRBV27 and TRBJ1-2, with D maybe TRBD1 (6 bases). The CDR3 extends over 15 amino acids. Germline lookup yields CDR1 MNHEY and CDR2 SMNVEV (reference sequence). V shed 2 bases and J shed 8 bases, with 18 bases lying between them.

The chain recombines TRBV7-9 with TRBJ2-7; D is perhaps TRBD1 (5 bases). Germline V lookup: CDR1 SEHNR, CDR2 FQNEAQ (reference sequence). Trimming removed 6 bases at V and 2 bases at J, with 17 bases between. This CDR3 spans 15 amino acids. CDR3 amino acids: CASSPTQGLAYEQYF. The DNA of the CDR3 is TGTGCCAGCAGTCCCACCCAGGGTCTAGCCTACGAGCAGTACTTC.